Included here is one T cell receptor (beta chain) sequence, with context. The antigen is undetermined. These data come from a study of PD-1 blockade in classical Hodgkin lymphoma. Stated time point: newly diagnosed, previously untreated cHL patient sample. What served as comparison were PBMCs in newly diagnosed, untreated classical Hodgkin lymphoma. Overall study results and limits: Compared with healthy donors, newly diagnosed patients reportedly showed lower baseline TCR diversity. Although disease activity or prior therapy may be involved, causes of the repertoire differences remain undefined.

The repertoire was sequenced with immunoSEQ multiplex PCR; TCRdb's copy has only in-frame clones and lacks some. Here the sample spans approximately 17,000 clones, around nine tenths being singletons. The sample consisted of peripheral blood mononuclear cells (PBMCs). The TCR comes from a human donor with classical Hodgkin lymphoma.

This chain's CDR3 is CASSLEGGYEQFF. CDR3 sequence (DNA): TGCGCCAGCAGCTTGGAAGGGGGCTATGAGCAGTTCTTC. The rearrangement links TRBV5-1 to TRBJ2-1; 7 bases map to TRBD1. There are 13 residues in the CDR3. The trim removed 0 bases at V and 8 bases at J, leaving 2 bases unmatched. CDR1 is SGHRS and CDR2 is YFSETQ in the germline V gene.